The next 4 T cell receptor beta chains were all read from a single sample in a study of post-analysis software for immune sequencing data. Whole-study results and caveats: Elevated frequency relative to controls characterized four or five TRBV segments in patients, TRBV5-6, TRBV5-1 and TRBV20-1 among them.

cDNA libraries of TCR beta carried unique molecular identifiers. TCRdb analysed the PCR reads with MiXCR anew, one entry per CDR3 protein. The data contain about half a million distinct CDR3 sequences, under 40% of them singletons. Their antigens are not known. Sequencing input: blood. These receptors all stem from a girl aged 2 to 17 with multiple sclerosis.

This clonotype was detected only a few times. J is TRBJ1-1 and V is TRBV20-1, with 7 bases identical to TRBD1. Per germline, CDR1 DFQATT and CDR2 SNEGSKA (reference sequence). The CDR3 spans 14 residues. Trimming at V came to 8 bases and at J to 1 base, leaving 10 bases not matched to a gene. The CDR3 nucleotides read TGCAGTTTGAGGACCGGGACAGAGAACACTGAAGCTTTCTTT. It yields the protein CSLRTGTENTEAFF.

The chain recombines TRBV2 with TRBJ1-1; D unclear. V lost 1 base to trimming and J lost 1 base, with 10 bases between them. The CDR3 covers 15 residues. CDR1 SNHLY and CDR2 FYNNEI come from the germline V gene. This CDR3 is CASSEDPGGNTEAFF. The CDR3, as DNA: TGTGCCAGCAGTGAAGATCCGGGAGGGAACACTGAAGCTTTCTTT. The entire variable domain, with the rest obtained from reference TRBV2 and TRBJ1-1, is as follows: EPEVTQTPSHQVTQMGQEVILRCVPISNHLYFYWYRQILGQKVEFLVSFYNNEISEKSEIFDDQFSVERPDGSNFTLKIRSTKLEDSAMYFCASSEDPGGNTEAFFGQGTRLTVV.

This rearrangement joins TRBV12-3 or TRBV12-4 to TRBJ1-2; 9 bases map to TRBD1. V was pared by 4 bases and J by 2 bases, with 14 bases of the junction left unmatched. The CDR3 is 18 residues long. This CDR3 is CASSYRSFRDRENYGYTF. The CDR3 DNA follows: TGTGCCAGCAGTTATCGCAGCTTCCGGGACAGGGAGAACTATGGCTACACCTTC.

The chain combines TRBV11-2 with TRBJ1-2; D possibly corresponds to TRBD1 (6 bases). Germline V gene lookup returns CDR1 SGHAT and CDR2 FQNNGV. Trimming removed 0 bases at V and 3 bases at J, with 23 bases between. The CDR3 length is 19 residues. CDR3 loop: CASSLDVLRDTPWDYGYTF. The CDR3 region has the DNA TGTGCCAGCAGCTTAGATGTTTTACGGGACACTCCCTGGGACTATGGCTACACCTTC.